Detailed here is one TCR beta chain. Its antigen remains unidentified. This entry is derived from a study of blood T cells in healthy people across ages. No fewer than 6 million PBMCs went into each sample. V gave up 6 bases and J gave up 7 bases, with 11 bases separating them. This CDR3 region has 12 residues. Germline CDR1 and CDR2: KGHSH and LQKENI. A second PCR of about 6 to 12 cycles used a sample-barcoded 5' primer and a J-beta primer mix. Through a template-switch adaptor with 12 random nucleotides, each cDNA molecule received a tag. MiXCR, applied by TCRdb to the 5' RACE reads, yields one record per CDR3 protein. The sample shows 700,000 to 850,000 distinct CDR3 sequences, approximately 55% of them seen only once. Study outcomes and limitations: When set beside aged donors, long-lived donors presented more naive CD4+ cells and higher diversity. In older individuals, TCR beta diversity per million T cells was lower, falling roughly linearly with age.

Sequenced sample: blood. The V call is TRBV18, the J call TRBJ2-3; D gene uncertain. The TCR originated in a man older than 75 in good health. The CDR3 DNA reads as TGTGCCAGCTCCCCCAGCCTGAATACGCAGTATTTT. Residues: CASSPSLNTQYF.